The rows below give T cell receptor beta chains drawn from one sample of a study of shared clonotypes between healthy human individuals. Libraries were prepared by immunoSEQ multiplex PCR; TCRdb keeps only in-frame clonotypes and omits some of them. Of around 2.5 million clones in the sample, roughly 93% were seen once. Sequencing used naive CD4+ T cells from PBMCs. All receptors come from a young man in good health. Some clones in this sample may be carry-over from other donors' samples. Both conserved end residues are part of each CDR3. D genes are given only for firm matches. Only some rows state a clone size, as once, few, many or a class for expanded clones.

D	V	J	size	CDR3	DNA
TRBD1	TRBV5-1	TRBJ2-5	NA	CASSFDRGSETQYF	TGCGCCAGCAGCTTCGACAGGGGTTCGGAGACCCAGTACTTC
NA	TRBV7-3	TRBJ1-1	NA	CASSSQGNTEAFF	TGTGCCAGCAGCTCGCAGGGTAACACTGAAGCTTTCTTT
TRBD2	TRBV6-6	TRBJ2-1	NA	CATKPSGSSYNEQFF	TGTGCCACCAAGCCTAGCGGGAGCTCCTACAATGAGCAGTTCTTC
NA	TRBV10-3	TRBJ1-5	NA	CAISGTGPSNQPQHF	TGTGCCATCAGTGGGACGGGCCCTAGCAATCAGCCCCAGCATTTT
TRBD1	TRBV28	TRBJ1-1	NA	CASREDRVNTEAFF	TGTGCCAGCAGAGAGGACAGGGTGAACACTGAAGCTTTCTTT
NA	TRBV7-9	TRBJ2-1	NA	CASSLVRRTRDNEQFF	TGTGCCAGCAGCTTAGTCCGCAGAACCCGGGACAATGAGCAGTTCTTC
NA	TRBV25-1	TRBJ2-3	NA	CASSPRDTSTDTQYF	TGTGCCAGCAGTCCCCGAGACACTAGCACAGATACGCAGTATTTT
TRBD1	TRBV7-9	TRBJ2-7	NA	CASSLARTGPYEQYF	TGTGCCAGCAGCTTAGCAAGGACAGGGCCCTACGAGCAGTACTTC
NA	TRBV25-1	TRBJ2-2	NA	CASSEWGQGWDTGELFF	TGTGCCAGCAGTGAATGGGGGCAGGGTTGGGACACCGGGGAGCTGTTTTTT
NA	TRBV5-1	TRBJ1-1	NA	CASSLDGTRGTEAFF	TGCGCCAGCAGCTTGGACGGGACGAGGGGCACTGAAGCTTTCTTT
TRBD2	TRBV27	TRBJ2-1	NA	CASSSAGTSGHNEQFF	TGTGCCAGCAGTTCCGCCGGGACTAGCGGCCACAATGAGCAGTTCTTC
TRBD2	TRBV29-1	TRBJ2-7	once	CSAIAGGSEQYF	TGCAGCGCCATCGCTGGCGGGAGCGAGCAGTACTTC
NA	TRBV11-1	TRBJ2-3	NA	CASSPGRSTDTQYF	TGTGCCAGCAGCCCCGGACGGAGCACAGATACGCAGTATTTT
NA	TRBV11-3	TRBJ2-5	NA	CASSLDRLQETQYF	TGTGCCAGCAGCTTAGACCGACTACAAGAGACCCAGTACTTC
NA	TRBV7-3	TRBJ2-5	once	CASSLIGDHQETQYF	TGTGCCAGCAGCTTAATTGGGGACCACCAAGAGACCCAGTACTTC
NA	TRBV6-5	TRBJ1-1	NA	CASSRTGNTEAFF	TGTGCCAGCAGTAGGACCGGGAACACTGAAGCTTTCTTT
NA	TRBV29-1	TRBJ1-1	NA	CSVVPGFGNTEAFF	TGCAGCGTTGTCCCAGGGTTCGGGAACACTGAAGCTTTCTTT
NA	TRBV5-1	TRBJ2-5	NA	CASSLSSQKTQYF	TGCGCCAGCAGCTTGTCCAGCCAGAAGACCCAGTACTTC
TRBD2	TRBV7-8	TRBJ2-3	NA	CASSLSTSGRYF	TGTGCCAGCAGCTTATCGACTAGCGGGAGGTATTTT
NA	TRBV19	TRBJ1-1	NA	CASSIVGQPGGTEAFF	TGTGCCAGTAGTATAGTAGGCCAGCCCGGGGGCACTGAAGCTTTCTTT
NA	TRBV2	TRBJ1-2	NA	CASSSPGYYGYTF	TGTGCCAGCAGCAGTCCGGGGTACTATGGCTACACCTTC
TRBD2	TRBV2	TRBJ2-5	NA	CASTLAGGRETQYF	TGTGCCAGTACTCTAGCGGGAGGACGAGAGACCCAGTACTTC
NA	TRBV28	TRBJ1-5	NA	CASSVNQPQHF	TGTGCCAGCAGCGTAAATCAGCCCCAGCATTTT
NA	TRBV4-1	TRBJ2-7	NA	CASSHWVSYEQYF	TGCGCCAGCAGCCACTGGGTCTCCTACGAGCAGTACTTC
TRBD2	TRBV29-1	TRBJ2-3	NA	CSASTSGSPDTQYF	TGCAGCGCATCGACTAGCGGATCCCCAGATACGCAGTATTTT
TRBD1	TRBV5-1	TRBJ2-5	NA	CASSLGGQGETQYF	TGCGCCAGCAGCTTGGGGGGACAGGGAGAGACCCAGTACTTC
TRBD1	TRBV27	TRBJ1-1	NA	CASSSRLGTAMNTEAFF	TGTGCCAGCAGTTCACGACTCGGGACAGCCATGAACACTGAAGCTTTCTTT
NA	TRBV28	TRBJ2-7	NA	CASSFPRTREQYF	TGTGCCAGCAGTTTCCCCCGGACACGGGAGCAGTACTTC
NA	TRBV11-2	TRBJ2-1	NA	CASRPTSGLDHEQFF	TGTGCCAGCAGGCCAACTTCAGGCCTGGACCATGAGCAGTTCTTC
NA	TRBV20-1	TRBJ1-1	NA	CSARPGTEAFF	TGCAGTGCTAGACCCGGCACTGAAGCTTTCTTT
TRBD1	TRBV25-1	TRBJ2-6	NA	CASKPGQGVNSGANVLTF	TGTGCCAGCAAACCCGGACAGGGGGTAAACTCTGGGGCCAACGTCCTGACTTTC
NA	TRBV7-2	TRBJ1-1	NA	CASSFDMSAFF	TGTGCCAGCAGCTTTGACATGTCAGCTTTCTTT
NA	TRBV14	TRBJ2-3	NA	CASTQTRADTQYF	TGTGCCAGCACCCAGACCCGGGCAGATACGCAGTATTTT
NA	TRBV9	TRBJ2-7	NA	CASSGDTPYEQYF	TGTGCCAGCAGCGGCGACACTCCCTACGAGCAGTACTTC
NA	TRBV28	TRBJ1-1	once	CASSPADRSTEAFF	TGTGCCAGCAGCCCCGCTGACAGGAGTACTGAAGCTTTCTTT
NA	TRBV28	TRBJ1-4	NA	CASSFRGWGEKLFF	TGTGCCAGCAGTTTTAGGGGTTGGGGAGAAAAACTGTTTTTT
NA	TRBV6-1	TRBJ2-3	NA	CASSGRESASTDTQYF	TGTGCCAGCAGTGGCAGGGAATCCGCTAGCACAGATACGCAGTATTTT
NA	TRBV7-9	TRBJ2-3	NA	CASSPHPGGTDTQYF	TGTGCCAGCAGCCCACACCCGGGGGGCACAGATACGCAGTATTTT
TRBD2	TRBV28	TRBJ2-3	NA	CASSSSISTSGRAADTQYF	TGTGCCAGCAGTTCCTCAATTTCGACTAGCGGGAGGGCAGCAGATACGCAGTATTTT
TRBD2	TRBV5-1	TRBJ2-1	NA	CASSLETSGRVRNEQFF	TGCGCCAGCAGCCTCGAAACTAGCGGGAGGGTCAGGAATGAGCAGTTCTTC
NA	TRBV28	TRBJ2-5	NA	CASTRGRGGGETQYF	TGTGCCAGCACCCGCGGTAGGGGCGGGGGCGAGACCCAGTACTTC
NA	TRBV7-8	TRBJ2-2	NA	CASSPQVASGDTGELFF	TGTGCCAGCAGTCCTCAGGTGGCCTCGGGGGACACCGGGGAGCTGTTTTTT
NA	TRBV5-1	TRBJ1-5	NA	CASSFGGGGDQPQHF	TGCGCCAGCAGCTTTGGAGGGGGGGGCGATCAGCCCCAGCATTTT
TRBD1	TRBV5-4	TRBJ1-4	NA	CASSIRGRNEKLFF	TGTGCCAGCAGCATAAGGGGGCGAAATGAAAAACTGTTTTTT
TRBD1	TRBV28	TRBJ1-3	NA	CASRLSGTGRNTIYF	TGTGCCAGCAGACTCTCCGGGACAGGGCGGAACACCATATATTTT
NA	TRBV7-9	TRBJ1-3	NA	CASSFQGQNSGNTIYF	TGTGCCAGCAGCTTCCAAGGACAGAACTCTGGAAACACCATATATTTT
TRBD2	TRBV28	TRBJ2-7	NA	CASSLTSGAGNGNEQYF	TGTGCCAGCAGCTTGACCTCCGGAGCGGGAAATGGTAACGAGCAGTACTTC
TRBD1	TRBV6-5	TRBJ1-1	NA	CASSYSSGGYTEAFF	TGTGCCAGCAGTTACTCATCAGGGGGCTACACTGAAGCTTTCTTT
NA	TRBV18	TRBJ2-2	NA	CASSPRRGVGTGELFF	TGTGCCAGCTCACCGCGCAGGGGAGTGGGGACCGGGGAGCTGTTTTTT
TRBD1	TRBV29-1	TRBJ2-7	NA	CSAVRGLQYEQYF	TGCAGCGCCGTCAGGGGGCTACAGTACGAGCAGTACTTC
TRBD2	TRBV5-1	TRBJ2-1	NA	CASSLASGSFYNEQFF	TGCGCCAGCAGCTTGGCCAGCGGGAGCTTCTACAATGAGCAGTTCTTC
NA	TRBV6-6	TRBJ1-2	NA	CASRRGTVDGYTF	TGTGCCAGCAGGCGAGGGACCGTTGATGGCTACACCTTC
NA	TRBV19	TRBJ1-5	NA	CASSIWGDQPQHF	TGTGCCAGTAGTATTTGGGGAGATCAGCCCCAGCATTTT
NA	TRBV19	TRBJ2-5	NA	CASSNWETQYF	TGTGCCAGTAGTAACTGGGAGACCCAGTACTTC
TRBD1	TRBV18	TRBJ1-5	NA	CASSPGGIQPQHF	TGTGCCAGCTCTCCAGGGGGCATCCAGCCCCAGCATTTT
TRBD1	TRBV7-9	TRBJ1-3	NA	CASSPGQGASSGNTIYF	TGTGCCAGCAGCCCTGGACAGGGGGCGAGCTCTGGAAACACCATATATTTT
NA	TRBV29-1	TRBJ1-2	NA	CSVSLPNYGYTF	TGCAGCGTCTCTCTTCCTAACTATGGCTACACCTTC
TRBD1	TRBV7-9	TRBJ1-2	NA	CASSLVGQGRGYTF	TGTGCCAGCAGCTTAGTGGGACAGGGGCGTGGCTACACCTTC
NA	TRBV27	TRBJ2-2	once	CASSLGSGRTGELFF	TGTGCCAGCAGTTTGGGATCCGGACGGACCGGGGAGCTGTTTTTT